This T cell receptor (beta chain) was recorded in a study of cytomegalovirus exposure and HLA in healthy donors. Findings and limits, study-wide: In an earlier analysis, about 87% or about 30%: the productive usage of most TCR beta V segments. Across donors, most TCRs were seen rarely, yet some public ones were widespread. Later analysis revealed greater clonal expansion in HLA-associated TCR beta chains than in equally common others. Association of 17,000 or so TCR beta sequences with HLA alleles was found at 0.05 false discovery rate in a later analysis.

Vbeta (60) and Jbeta (13) primers were used in the PCR. Using immunoSEQ multiplex PCR, the repertoire was profiled, and TCRdb retains in-frame clones only, with some absent. The table lists around 210,000 clones, just under 80% of them singletons. Details on this clone: Its matching antigen is unknown.

CDR1 SGHNT and CDR2 YENEEA come from the germline V gene. The CDR3 extends over 13 amino acids. Trimming cost V 4 bases and J 2 bases, with 7 bases left between them. This receptor was identified in a boy between 10 and 17 years old in good health and CMV-seronegative. The sequenced sample was PBMCs. The chain uses TRBV11-3 and TRBJ2-3; no firm D call. As DNA, the CDR3 is TGTGCCAGCAGCTCCGGTTTCACAGATACGCAGTATTTT. Translating gives CASSSGFTDTQYF.